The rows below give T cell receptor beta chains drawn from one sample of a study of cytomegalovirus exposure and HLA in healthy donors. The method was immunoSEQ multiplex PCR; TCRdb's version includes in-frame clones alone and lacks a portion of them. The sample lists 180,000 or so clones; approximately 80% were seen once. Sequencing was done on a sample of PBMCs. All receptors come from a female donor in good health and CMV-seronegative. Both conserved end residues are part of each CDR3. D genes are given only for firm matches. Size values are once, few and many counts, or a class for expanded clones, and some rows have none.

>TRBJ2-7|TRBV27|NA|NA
CASSGSSGYEQYF
TGTGCCAGCTCTGGGTCCTCAGGCTACGAGCAGTACTTC
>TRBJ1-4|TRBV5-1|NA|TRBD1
CASSSGTGNEKLFF
TGCGCCAGCAGTTCCGGGACAGGGAACGAAAAACTGTTTTTT
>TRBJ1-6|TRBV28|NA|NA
CASSRQNSPLHF
TGTGCCAGCAGTAGACAGAATTCACCCCTCCACTTT
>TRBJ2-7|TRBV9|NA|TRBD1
CASSVAPGTGATEQYF
TGTGCCAGCAGCGTAGCCCCCGGGACAGGGGCTACCGAGCAGTACTTC
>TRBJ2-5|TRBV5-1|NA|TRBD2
CASSLEAGGQETQYF
TGCGCCAGCAGCTTGGAGGCGGGGGGACAAGAGACCCAGTACTTC
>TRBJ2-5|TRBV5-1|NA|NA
CASSNGLRGVRETQYF
TGCGCCAGCAGTAATGGGCTGCGGGGCGTCCGTGAGACCCAGTACTTC
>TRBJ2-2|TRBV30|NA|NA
CAWSQNTGGELFF
TGTGCCTGGAGTCAAAACACGGGCGGGGAGCTGTTTTTT
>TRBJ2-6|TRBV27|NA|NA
CASSLRGSGANVLTF
TGTGCCAGCAGCCTCCGGGGGAGCGGGGCCAACGTCCTGACTTTC
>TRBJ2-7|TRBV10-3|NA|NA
CAISQGQPEGSYEQYF
TGTGCCATCAGCCAAGGACAGCCCGAAGGGTCCTACGAGCAGTACTTC
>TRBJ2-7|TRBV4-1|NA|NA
CASSQDTGESLYEQYF
TGCGCCAGCAGCCAAGATACGGGGGAGAGTCTCTACGAGCAGTACTTC
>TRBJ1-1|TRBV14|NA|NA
CASSQDRDTEAFF
TGTGCCAGCAGCCAAGACCGGGACACTGAAGCTTTCTTT
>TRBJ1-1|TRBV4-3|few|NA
CASSQGATPTAFF
TGCGCCAGCAGCCAAGGGGCCACCCCCACCGCTTTCTTT
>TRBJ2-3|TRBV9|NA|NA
CASSVEAHRSTDTQYF
TGTGCCAGCAGCGTAGAGGCTCACAGGAGCACAGATACGCAGTATTTT
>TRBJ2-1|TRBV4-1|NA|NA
CASSQEGRGNEQFF
TGCGCCAGCAGCCAAGAGGGAAGGGGCAATGAGCAGTTCTTC
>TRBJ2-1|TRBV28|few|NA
CATRDWRSLNEQFF
TGTGCCACCAGGGACTGGCGGTCCCTCAATGAGCAGTTCTTC
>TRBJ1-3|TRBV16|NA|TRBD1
CASSYDRANSGNTIYF
TGTGCCAGCAGCTATGACAGGGCCAACTCTGGAAACACCATATATTTT
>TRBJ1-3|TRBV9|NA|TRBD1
CASSPNMGQSGNTIYF
TGTGCCAGCAGCCCAAACATGGGACAGTCTGGAAACACCATATATTTT
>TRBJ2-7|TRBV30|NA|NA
CAWRGAYEQYF
TGTGCCTGGAGAGGGGCCTACGAGCAGTACTTC
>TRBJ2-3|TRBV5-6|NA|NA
CASSSRVGGRGTTDTQYF
TGTGCCAGCAGCTCCCGGGTTGGGGGCCGGGGCACCACAGATACGCAGTATTTT
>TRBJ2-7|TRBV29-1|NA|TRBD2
CSVMASGTYEQYF
TGCAGCGTTATGGCTAGCGGAACCTACGAGCAGTACTTC
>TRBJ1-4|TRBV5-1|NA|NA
CASSLVKAGDEKLFF
TGCGCCAGCAGCTTGGTAAAGGCAGGGGATGAAAAACTGTTTTTT
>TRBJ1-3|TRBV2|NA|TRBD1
CASSREQGATGNTIYF
TGTGCCAGCAGCCGCGAACAGGGGGCCACTGGAAACACCATATATTTT
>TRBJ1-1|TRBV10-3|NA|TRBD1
CAIREDRVYEAFF
TGTGCCATCAGAGAGGACAGGGTGTATGAAGCTTTCTTT
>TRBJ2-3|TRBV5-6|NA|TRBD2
CASSSKGKSGGAIGDTQYF
TGTGCCAGCAGCTCTAAGGGGAAGAGCGGGGGGGCAATAGGGGATACGCAGTATTTT
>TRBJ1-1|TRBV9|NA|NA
CASSVQAEFNTEAFF
TGTGCCAGCAGCGTACAGGCAGAATTTAACACTGAAGCTTTCTTT
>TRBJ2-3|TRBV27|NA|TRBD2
CASSLVAGPHDTQYF
TGTGCCAGCAGTTTAGTAGCGGGTCCTCACGATACGCAGTATTTT
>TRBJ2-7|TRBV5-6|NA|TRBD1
CASSPWTGYYEQYF
TGTGCCAGCAGCCCGTGGACAGGGTACTACGAGCAGTACTTC
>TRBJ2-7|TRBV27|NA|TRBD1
CASSRPGQGSYEQYF
TGTGCCAGCAGCCGCCCGGGACAGGGTTCCTACGAGCAGTACTTC
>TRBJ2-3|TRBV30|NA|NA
CAWSVAGFMDTQYF
TGTGCCTGGAGTGTTGCAGGGTTCATGGATACGCAGTATTTT
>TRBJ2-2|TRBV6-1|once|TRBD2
CASSEATSGTGELFF
TGTGCCAGCAGTGAAGCCACTAGCGGGACCGGGGAGCTGTTTTTT
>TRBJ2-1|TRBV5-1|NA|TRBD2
CASSLVRLSGANEQFF
TGCGCCAGCAGCTTGGTCCGCCTTAGCGGGGCGAATGAGCAGTTCTTC
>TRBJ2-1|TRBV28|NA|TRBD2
CASSSTSGRPGGEQFF
TGTGCCAGCAGTTCAACTAGCGGGAGGCCCGGGGGTGAGCAGTTCTTC
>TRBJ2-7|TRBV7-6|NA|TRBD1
CASSLGDRTHEQYF
TGTGCCAGCAGCTTAGGGGACAGGACCCACGAGCAGTACTTC
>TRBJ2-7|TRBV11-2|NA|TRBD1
CASSLLAGGLYEQYF
TGTGCCAGCAGCTTACTGGCAGGGGGCCTCTACGAGCAGTACTTC
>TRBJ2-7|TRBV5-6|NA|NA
CASSPSGAYEQYF
TGTGCCAGCAGCCCCAGCGGAGCTTACGAGCAGTACTTC
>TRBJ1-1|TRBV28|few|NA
CASSLGGVTEAFF
TGTGCCAGCAGTTTGGGGGGGGTAACTGAAGCTTTCTTT
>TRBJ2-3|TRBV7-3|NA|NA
CASSLMAGQDTQYF
TGTGCCAGCAGCTTAATGGCGGGTCAAGATACGCAGTATTTT
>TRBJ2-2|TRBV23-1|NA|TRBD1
CASSQLFPGQGNTGELFF
TGCGCCAGCAGTCAATTGTTTCCGGGACAGGGGAACACCGGGGAGCTGTTTTTT
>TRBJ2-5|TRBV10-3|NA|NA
CAISEGRVQVETQYF
TGTGCCATCAGTGAAGGCAGGGTTCAGGTAGAGACCCAGTACTTC
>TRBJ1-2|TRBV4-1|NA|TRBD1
CASSHPDRPYGYTF
TGCGCCAGCAGCCATCCGGACAGGCCCTATGGCTACACCTTC
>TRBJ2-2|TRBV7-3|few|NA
CASSEQGISSGELFF
TGTGCCAGCAGCGAACAGGGTATTAGTTCCGGGGAGCTGTTTTTT
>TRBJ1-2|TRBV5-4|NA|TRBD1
CASSFPPGQNYGYTF
TGTGCCAGCAGCTTCCCTCCGGGACAGAACTATGGCTACACCTTC
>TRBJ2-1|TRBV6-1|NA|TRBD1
CASSRGTGTYNEQFF
TGTGCCAGCAGTCGGGGGACAGGGACATACAATGAGCAGTTCTTC
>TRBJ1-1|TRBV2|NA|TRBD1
CASSEDGQGFAAFF
TGTGCCAGCAGTGAAGATGGACAGGGGTTTGCAGCTTTCTTT
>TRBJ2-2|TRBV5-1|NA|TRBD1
CASSFTGGAVTGELFF
TGCGCCAGCAGCTTTACAGGGGGCGCAGTGACCGGGGAGCTGTTTTTT
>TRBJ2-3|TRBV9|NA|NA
CASSVGGAAPNTQYF
TGTGCCAGCAGCGTAGGGGGAGCGGCCCCTAATACGCAGTATTTT